The source of this T cell receptor beta chain is a study of T-cell reconstitution after alpha-beta-depleted transplantation in children. Broader study findings: High day-60 TCRbeta diversity in some patients came from surviving recipient T cells and thymic progenitors.

The CDR3 has 15 amino acids. Germline lookup yields CDR1 SGHRS and CDR2 YFSETQ. This clonotype has a count of ten or more. Antigen specificity is unknown. Sequence at one end of the junction differs from germline and may be a read error. As it was prepared, the TCRbeta library received unique molecular identifiers. MiXCR, run by TCRdb on the PCR reads, gives a single entry per CDR3 protein. The sample carries 800,000 to 1,000,000 distinct CDR3 sequences, 25% to 35% recorded once. Sequencing used PBMCs, mostly from graft donor cells, obtained 360 days after TCRalphabeta/CD19-depleted stem cell transplant. The sequence derives from a boy younger than two who had a stem cell transplant for SCID, so the T cells may come from the graft donor. V gene TRBV5-1 combines with J gene TRBJ1-6; 9 nucleotides agree with TRBD1. This chain's CDR3 is CASSLGDRANSPLHF. The CDR3 DNA reads TGTGCCAGCAGCTTAGGGGACAGGGCGAATTCACCCCTCCACTTT.